The entry below gives a single T cell receptor beta chain sequence along with its context. The PCR used 60 Vbeta and 13 Jbeta primers. Libraries were prepared by immunoSEQ multiplex PCR; TCRdb keeps only in-frame clonotypes and omits some of them. The profile shows approximately 190,000 clones, about 85% of them singletons. This specimen belongs to a study of cytomegalovirus exposure and HLA in healthy donors. The V end lost 8 bases, the J end lost 1 base, and 11 bases lay between the germline ends. In germline, CDR1 is MNHEY, CDR2 SMNVEV (reference sequence). This CDR3 has 13 amino acids. The sequence was obtained from a middle-aged man in good health and CMV-seronegative. The genes are TRBV27 and TRBJ1-2, with TRBD1 as a possible D gene (5 bases). Input material: PBMCs. The CDR3 DNA follows: TGTGCCAGCGGGGCCGCGCTTAACTATGGCTACACCTTC. This sequence encodes CASGAALNYGYTF.